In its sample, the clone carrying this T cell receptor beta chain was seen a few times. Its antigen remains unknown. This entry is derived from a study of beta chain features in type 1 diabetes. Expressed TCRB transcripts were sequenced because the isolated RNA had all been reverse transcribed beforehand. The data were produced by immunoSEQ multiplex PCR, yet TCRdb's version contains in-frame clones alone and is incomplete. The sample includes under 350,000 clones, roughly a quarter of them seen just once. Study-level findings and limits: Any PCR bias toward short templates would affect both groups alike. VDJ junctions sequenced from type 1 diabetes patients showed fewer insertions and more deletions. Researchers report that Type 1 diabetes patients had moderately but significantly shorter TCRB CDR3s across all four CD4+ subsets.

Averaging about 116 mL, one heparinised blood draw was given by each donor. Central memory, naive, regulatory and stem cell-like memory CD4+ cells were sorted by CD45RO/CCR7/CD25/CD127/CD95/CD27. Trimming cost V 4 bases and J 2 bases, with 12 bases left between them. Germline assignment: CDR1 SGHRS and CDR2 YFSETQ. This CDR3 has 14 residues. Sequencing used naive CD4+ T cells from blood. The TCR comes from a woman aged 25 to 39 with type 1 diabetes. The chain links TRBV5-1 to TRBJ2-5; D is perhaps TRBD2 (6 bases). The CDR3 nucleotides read TGCGCCAGCAGCCTCGGACTAACTCAAGAGACCCAGTACTTC. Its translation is CASSLGLTQETQYF. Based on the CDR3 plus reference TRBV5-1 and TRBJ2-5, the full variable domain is KAGVTQTPRYLIKTRGQQVTLSCSPISGHRSVSWYQQTPGQGLQFLFEYFSETQRNKGNFPGRFSGRQFSNSRSEMNVSTLELGDSALYLCASSLGLTQETQYFGPGTRLLVL.